Following are 20 T cell receptor beta chains from one sample sequenced in a study of radiotherapy plus CTLA-4 blockade in lung cancer. The repertoire was sequenced with immunoSEQ multiplex PCR; TCRdb's copy has only in-frame clones and lacks some. Among about 85,000 clones listed, approximately 86% were seen once. Sequences were derived from peripheral blood, sampled from a patient treated with radiotherapy plus ipilimumab. Receptor source: a human donor with non-small cell lung cancer who had a partial response to radiotherapy plus ipilimumab.

This chain uses TRBV25-1 with TRBJ1-2; a possible D gene is TRBD1 (5 bases). Trimming removed 4 bases at V and 8 bases at J, with 8 bases between. Germline values: CDR1 MGHDK, CDR2 SYGVNS. The length of the CDR3 is 11 residues. The CDR3 DNA reads as TGTGCCAGCAGTGGGGGCGGAGGCTACACCTTC. It specifies CASSGGGGYTF.

The rearrangement links TRBV7-9 to TRBJ1-1; D call uncertain. This CDR3 is built from 14 residues. Germline V gives CDR1 SEHNR, CDR2 FQNEAQ (reference sequence). V dropped 0 bases and J dropped 5 bases, with 10 bases sitting between them. The CDR3 region is CASSLAASQTEAFF. Written as DNA, the CDR3 is TGTGCCAGCAGCTTAGCGGCGTCACAGACTGAAGCTTTCTTT.

The chain links TRBV6-1 to TRBJ2-1, with a possible D match to TRBD2 (5 bases). The germline V gene has CDR1 MNHNS and CDR2 SASEGT. This CDR3 is 15 amino acids long. Between the trimmed V and J ends, which lost 4 bases and 0 bases, there was a span of 10 bases. The CDR3 region is CASSVDFSSYNEQFF. The CDR3 bases are TGTGCCAGCAGTGTGGACTTCAGCTCCTACAATGAGCAGTTCTTC.

This clone was observed a single time. The chain recombines TRBV9 with TRBJ2-2, with 11 nucleotides matching TRBD2. Germline V gene sequence: CDR1 SGDLS, CDR2 YYNGEE. The CDR3 sequence is 15 residues long. J lost 4 bases, V lost 4 bases, and 3 bases had no gene match. The CDR3 here is CASSPGTSGTGELFF. CDR3 nucleotide sequence: TGTGCCAGCAGCCCCGGGACTAGCGGCACCGGGGAGCTGTTTTTT.

The CDR3 sequence is CASSLRRGMNSPLHF. The CDR3 DNA reads TGTGCCAGCAGCCTGCGTCGGGGGATGAATTCACCCCTCCACTTT. The J gene is TRBJ1-6, the V gene TRBV11-1; TRBD1 is a possible D gene (5 bases). The germline gives CDR1 SGHAT, CDR2 FQDESV (reference sequence). This CDR3 is 15 amino acids long. V lost 5 bases and J lost 7, with 15 bases in between.

The rearrangement uses TRBV5-1 and TRBJ2-2; 10 bases are shared with TRBD1. Germline assignment: CDR1 SGHRS and CDR2 YFSETQ. Trimming took 3 bases from V and 8 from J; bases not matched to a gene: 13. The length of the CDR3 is 17 residues. CDR3 loop: CASSSGQGRLARGELFF. Written as DNA, the CDR3 is TGCGCCAGCAGCTCGGGACAGGGGAGACTAGCGAGAGGGGAGCTGTTTTTT.

This chain joins TRBV4-2 and TRBJ2-2; TRBD2 matches 7 bases. In germline, CDR1 is LGHNA, CDR2 YNFKEQ. With 0 bases clipped from V and 9 bases from J, the junction kept 10 bases outside the gene matches. This CDR3 spans 16 amino acids. CDR3 sequence reads: CASSQESGGRFRELFF. In nucleotides, the CDR3 is TGTGCCAGCAGCCAAGAGTCGGGAGGCCGGTTCCGGGAGCTGTTTTTT.

The J gene is TRBJ2-2, the V gene TRBV11-2, with 10 bases matching TRBD1. Germline CDR1 SGHAT, CDR2 FQNNGV. With V trimmed by 5 bases and J by 7 bases, 10 bases remained unmatched. This CDR3 comprises 16 residues. This CDR3 reads CASSARQGARNGELFF. The CDR3 DNA reads as TGTGCCAGCAGCGCCAGACAGGGGGCCAGGAACGGGGAGCTGTTTTTT.

The J gene is TRBJ2-2, the V gene TRBV5-1; a weak D match, TRBD2 (6 bases). Germline CDR1 is SGHRS and CDR2 is YFSETQ. Trimming removed 0 bases at V and 7 bases at J, with 13 bases between. The CDR3 is made up of 15 amino acids. This chain's CDR3 is CASSLAPTGGGELFF. The DNA of the CDR3 is TGCGCCAGCAGCTTGGCCCCTACCGGGGGCGGGGAGCTGTTTTTT.

The V and J genes are TRBV19 and TRBJ1-5; D gene uncertain. V lost 4 bases, J lost 1 base, and 11 bases lay in between. CDR1 is LNHDA and CDR2 is SQIVND in the germline V gene (reference sequence). The CDR3 runs 15 residues. CDR3 residues: CASSTLTRSNQPQHF. The CDR3 bases are TGTGCCAGTAGTACTCTCACGCGGAGCAATCAGCCCCAGCATTTT.

This clone is a singleton in its sample. The CDR3 loop reads CASTGQGYEQYV. The CDR3 DNA reads TGTGCCAGCACCGGACAGGGCTACGAGCAGTACGTC. The chain uses TRBV6-1 and TRBJ2-7, with 8 bases identical to TRBD1. Germline trimming cut 7 bases from V and 3 bases from J; bases unmatched to any gene: 2. CDR3 size: 12 residues. From germline, CDR1 is MNHNS and CDR2 SASEGT.

The gene calls are TRBV14 and TRBJ2-7; 11 bases fit TRBD2. Germline V lookup: CDR1 SGHDN, CDR2 FVKESK. With V trimmed by 1 base and J by 3 bases, 2 bases remained unmatched. This CDR3 has 15 residues. The CDR3 DNA follows: TGTGCCAGCAGCCAAGCGACTAGCGGGATCTACGAGCAGTACTTC. It translates to CASSQATSGIYEQYF.

This clone has just a few counts. This chain connects TRBV6-1 to TRBJ1-2, with 7 nucleotides matching TRBD1. The germline gives CDR1 MNHNS, CDR2 SASEGT. The CDR3 is 15 residues long. The J segment lost 7 bases and the V segment lost 2 bases, leaving 10 bases of the junction unmatched. DNA of the CDR3: TGTGCCAGCAGTGAATCCCGACAGGGAGGTGGTGGCTACACCTTC. Translation: CASSESRQGGGGYTF.

This chain connects TRBV19 to TRBJ2-6, with 7 bases aligning to TRBD1. This CDR3 has 15 residues. CDR1 LNHDA and CDR2 SQIVND come from the germline V gene (reference sequence). V lost 6 bases, J lost 2 bases, and 4 bases stayed unmatched. The CDR3 region is CASSIQGAGANVLTF. As DNA, the CDR3 is TGTGCCAGTAGCATTCAGGGGGCTGGGGCCAACGTCCTGACTTTC.

The genes are TRBV6-6 and TRBJ1-2, with D hard to call. The CDR3 length is 16 residues. Trimming left V 6 bases short and J 1 base short, with 18 bases between. Germline values: CDR1 MNHNY, CDR2 SVGAGI (reference sequence). CDR3 amino acids: CASSLFGGELNYGYTF. In DNA form, the CDR3 reads TGTGCCAGCAGCCTATTCGGCGGGGAGCTTAACTATGGCTACACCTTC.

This chain connects TRBV5-1 to TRBJ1-4; a possible D gene is TRBD1 (6 bases). Trimming shortened V by 3 bases and J by 8 bases, and 14 bases separated the two germline ends. The CDR3 sequence is 14 residues long. In germline, CDR1 is SGHRS, CDR2 YFSETQ. This chain's CDR3 is CASSSDRFEEKLFF. For the CDR3, the DNA is TGCGCCAGCAGCTCCGACAGGTTTGAGGAAAAACTGTTTTTT.

The chain joins TRBV5-4 to TRBJ1-2; 7 bases align to TRBD1. The junction had 7 bases not matched to a gene; V was cut back by 4 bases and J by 4 bases. The CDR3 extends over 14 amino acids. Germline values: CDR1 SGHNT, CDR2 YYREEE (reference sequence). The CDR3 is CASSRAPGGYGYTF. CDR3 coding DNA: TGTGCCAGCAGCCGGGCCCCAGGGGGCTATGGCTACACCTTC.

This chain uses TRBV28 with TRBJ2-5, with a tentative D call TRBD1 (6 bases). Matching the DNA end better, TRBJ2-7 makes the J call doubtful. Germline V gene sequence: CDR1 MDHEN, CDR2 SYDVKM. CDR3 size: 15 residues. The CDR3 bases are TGTGCCAGCAGTGTCCGGACAGTTGCCCTCTACGAGCAGTACTTC. The encoded protein is CASSVRTVALYEQYF.

In DNA form, the CDR3 reads TGTGCCAGCTCACTGACAGGAGACACTGAAGCTTTCTTT. It specifies CASSLTGDTEAFF. The chain uses TRBV18 and TRBJ1-1; D might be TRBD1 (6 bases). Between the trimmed V and J ends, which lost 4 bases and 3 bases, there was a span of 9 bases. This CDR3 is built from 13 residues. The germline gives CDR1 KGHSH, CDR2 LQKENI.

Only a few counts were recorded for this clone. This sequence joins TRBV27 and TRBJ2-2; D possibly corresponds to TRBD2 (6 bases). This CDR3 has 14 amino acids. Germline lookup yields CDR1 MNHEY and CDR2 SMNVEV (reference sequence). V was pared by 6 bases and J by 5 bases, with 13 bases between. CDR3 sequence: CASSSGSRTGELFF. The CDR3 DNA follows: TGTGCCAGCAGCTCCGGGAGCAGGACCGGGGAGCTGTTTTTT.